This T cell receptor beta chain derives from a study of T-cell reconstitution after alpha-beta-depleted transplantation in children. Preparation of the TCRbeta library was carried out with unique molecular identifiers. TCRdb used MiXCR to reprocess the PCR reads, holding one entry per CDR3 protein. The data hold some 500,000 distinct CDR3 sequences, with around 17% observed a single time. The germline V and J ends were trimmed by 6 bases and 2 bases, with 10 bases remaining between them. CDR3 length equals 13 residues. Germline values: CDR1 SNHLY, CDR2 FYNNEI. This clonotype has only a few counts. V and J are TRBV2 and TRBJ2-5; D is possibly TRBD2 (5 bases). The material sequenced was PBMCs from the stem cell graft donor, taken from the stem cell graft. The TCR comes from a human donor who donated a stem cell graft to a child with acute lymphoblastic leukemia. The DNA of the CDR3 is TGTGCCAGCAGCGGACGGGAACAAGAGACCCAGTACTTC. This sequence encodes CASSGREQETQYF.